Presented here are 5 T cell receptor beta chains from one specimen sequenced in a study of regulatory T cells in long-lasting Graves disease. Investigators prepared the TCR beta libraries by applying iRepertoire HTBI primers and Arm-PCR of CDR3 regions. TCRdb fed the multiplex PCR reads into MiXCR, producing one record per CDR3 protein. The data show around 400,000 distinct CDR3 sequences, with roughly 25% seen just once and 28% held by the top ten. Specified time point: persistent/refractory GD, antithyroid drugs over 5 years with positive TRAb. Making the TCR library involved RNA that had been extracted from PBMCs. The sample consisted of peripheral blood mononuclear cells (PBMCs), taken when the disease was refractory, from a patient treated with antithyroid drugs. The receptor source for this set is a woman aged 35 to 49 with Graves disease.

This chain links TRBV7-8 with TRBJ2-3; D uncertain. The CDR3 has 17 amino acids. The V gene's germline CDR1 is SGHVS and CDR2 FQNEAQ. Trimming stripped 5 bases from V and 0 bases from J, with 18 bases between. CDR3 DNA: TGTGCCAGCAGCGATGACGACCGACTTTTAAGCACAGATACGCAGTATTTT. Translating gives CASSDDDRLLSTDTQYF.

In its sample, this clonotype was seen many times. The V call is TRBV12-3 or TRBV12-4, the J call TRBJ1-1; D is undetermined. The V gene lost 0 bases and the J gene lost 3 bases, with 8 bases spanning the gap. The CDR3 has 14 amino acids. The CDR3 here is CASSLAHVDTEAFF. CDR3 nucleotide sequence: TGTGCCAGCAGTTTAGCCCATGTAGACACTGAAGCTTTCTTT.

This clonotype has ten or more counts. This chain links TRBV2 with TRBJ1-1; a possible D gene is TRBD1 (5 bases). The CDR3 consists of 13 residues. Germline CDR1 SNHLY, CDR2 FYNNEI. V dropped 4 bases and J dropped 1 base, with 7 bases sitting between them. CDR3 sequence reads: CASSGQRNTEAFF. CDR3 nucleotides: TGTGCCAGCAGTGGACAGAGGAACACTGAAGCTTTCTTT.

This clonotype was detected many times. J is TRBJ2-2 and V is TRBV28; no firm D call. The CDR3 is 18 amino acids. V dropped 4 bases and J dropped 1 base, with 19 bases sitting between them. From germline, CDR1 is MDHEN and CDR2 SYDVKM. CDR3 sequence (DNA): TGTGCCAGCAGTTCTCAACTGGCCTCCCTCGGGAACACCGGGGAGCTGTTTTTT. This encodes CASSSQLASLGNTGELFF.

This clonotype was seen repeatedly, ten times or more. This chain uses TRBV20-1 with TRBJ2-7, with D uncertain. Trimming cost V 0 bases and J 5 bases, with 11 bases left between them. CDR1 DFQATT and CDR2 SNEGSKA come from the germline V gene (reference sequence). This CDR3 spans 13 amino acids. The CDR3, as DNA: TGCAGTGCTAGAGAATTGCTGGCAGACGAGCAGTACTTC. Its translation is CSARELLADEQYF.